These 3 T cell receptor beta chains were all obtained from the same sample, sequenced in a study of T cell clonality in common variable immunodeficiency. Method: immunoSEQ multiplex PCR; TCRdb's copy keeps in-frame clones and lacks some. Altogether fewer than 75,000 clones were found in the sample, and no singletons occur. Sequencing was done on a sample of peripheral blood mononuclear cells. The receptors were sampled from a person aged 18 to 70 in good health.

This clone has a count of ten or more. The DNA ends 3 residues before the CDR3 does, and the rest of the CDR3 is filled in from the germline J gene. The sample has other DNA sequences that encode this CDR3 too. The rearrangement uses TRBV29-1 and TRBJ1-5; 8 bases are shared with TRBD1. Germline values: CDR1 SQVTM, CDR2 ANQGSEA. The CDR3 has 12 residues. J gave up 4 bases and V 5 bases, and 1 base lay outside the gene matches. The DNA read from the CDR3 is TGCAGCGTTCGACAGGGGAATCAGCCC. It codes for CSVRQGNQP. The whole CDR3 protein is CSVRQGNQPQHF.

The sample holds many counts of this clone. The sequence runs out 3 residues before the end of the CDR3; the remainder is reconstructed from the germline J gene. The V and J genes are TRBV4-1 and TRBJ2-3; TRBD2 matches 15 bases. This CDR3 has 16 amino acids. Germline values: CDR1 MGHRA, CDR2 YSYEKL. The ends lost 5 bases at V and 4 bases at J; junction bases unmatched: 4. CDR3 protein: CASSGGTSGGSDTQYF. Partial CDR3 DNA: TGCGCCAGCAGCGGAGGGACTAGCGGGGGGTCAGATACG.

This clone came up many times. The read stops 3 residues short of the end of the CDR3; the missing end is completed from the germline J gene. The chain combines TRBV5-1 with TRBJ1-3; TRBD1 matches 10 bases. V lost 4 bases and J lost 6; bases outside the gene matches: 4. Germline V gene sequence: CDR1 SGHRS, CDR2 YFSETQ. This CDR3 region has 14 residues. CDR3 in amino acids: CASSPGTGENTIYF. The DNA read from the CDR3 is TGCGCCAGCAGCCCTGGGACAGGGGAAAACACC.